This entry is about one TCR beta chain. Its cognate antigen is unknown. At one of its ends the junction is not consistent with the germline gene, which may arise from a read error. The record originates from a study of T cell responses to AZD1222 COVID-19 vaccine. Only in-frame clones appear in the TCRdb table, and some are missing; sequencing was by immunoSEQ multiplex PCR. Among approximately 200,000 clones listed, about nine tenths were seen once. Germline CDR1 reads LGHDT; CDR2 reads YNNKEL (reference sequence). The CDR3 spans 11 residues. Overall study findings and caveats: A reported finding is that nearly half of spike-specific TCRs target unmutated variant regions. Baseline seropositivity occurred in only 5 or 6 AZD1222 recipients.

Sequences were derived from peripheral blood, sampled on day 0 of MenACWY control vaccination. The V gene is TRBV3-1 (or the pseudogene TRBV3-2), the J gene TRBJ2-7, with D perhaps TRBD1 (5 bases). This TCR derives from an adult in good health. In DNA form, the CDR3 reads TGTGCCGGCAGCCAGGGCTACGAGCAGTACTTC. The encoded protein is CAGSQGYEQYF.